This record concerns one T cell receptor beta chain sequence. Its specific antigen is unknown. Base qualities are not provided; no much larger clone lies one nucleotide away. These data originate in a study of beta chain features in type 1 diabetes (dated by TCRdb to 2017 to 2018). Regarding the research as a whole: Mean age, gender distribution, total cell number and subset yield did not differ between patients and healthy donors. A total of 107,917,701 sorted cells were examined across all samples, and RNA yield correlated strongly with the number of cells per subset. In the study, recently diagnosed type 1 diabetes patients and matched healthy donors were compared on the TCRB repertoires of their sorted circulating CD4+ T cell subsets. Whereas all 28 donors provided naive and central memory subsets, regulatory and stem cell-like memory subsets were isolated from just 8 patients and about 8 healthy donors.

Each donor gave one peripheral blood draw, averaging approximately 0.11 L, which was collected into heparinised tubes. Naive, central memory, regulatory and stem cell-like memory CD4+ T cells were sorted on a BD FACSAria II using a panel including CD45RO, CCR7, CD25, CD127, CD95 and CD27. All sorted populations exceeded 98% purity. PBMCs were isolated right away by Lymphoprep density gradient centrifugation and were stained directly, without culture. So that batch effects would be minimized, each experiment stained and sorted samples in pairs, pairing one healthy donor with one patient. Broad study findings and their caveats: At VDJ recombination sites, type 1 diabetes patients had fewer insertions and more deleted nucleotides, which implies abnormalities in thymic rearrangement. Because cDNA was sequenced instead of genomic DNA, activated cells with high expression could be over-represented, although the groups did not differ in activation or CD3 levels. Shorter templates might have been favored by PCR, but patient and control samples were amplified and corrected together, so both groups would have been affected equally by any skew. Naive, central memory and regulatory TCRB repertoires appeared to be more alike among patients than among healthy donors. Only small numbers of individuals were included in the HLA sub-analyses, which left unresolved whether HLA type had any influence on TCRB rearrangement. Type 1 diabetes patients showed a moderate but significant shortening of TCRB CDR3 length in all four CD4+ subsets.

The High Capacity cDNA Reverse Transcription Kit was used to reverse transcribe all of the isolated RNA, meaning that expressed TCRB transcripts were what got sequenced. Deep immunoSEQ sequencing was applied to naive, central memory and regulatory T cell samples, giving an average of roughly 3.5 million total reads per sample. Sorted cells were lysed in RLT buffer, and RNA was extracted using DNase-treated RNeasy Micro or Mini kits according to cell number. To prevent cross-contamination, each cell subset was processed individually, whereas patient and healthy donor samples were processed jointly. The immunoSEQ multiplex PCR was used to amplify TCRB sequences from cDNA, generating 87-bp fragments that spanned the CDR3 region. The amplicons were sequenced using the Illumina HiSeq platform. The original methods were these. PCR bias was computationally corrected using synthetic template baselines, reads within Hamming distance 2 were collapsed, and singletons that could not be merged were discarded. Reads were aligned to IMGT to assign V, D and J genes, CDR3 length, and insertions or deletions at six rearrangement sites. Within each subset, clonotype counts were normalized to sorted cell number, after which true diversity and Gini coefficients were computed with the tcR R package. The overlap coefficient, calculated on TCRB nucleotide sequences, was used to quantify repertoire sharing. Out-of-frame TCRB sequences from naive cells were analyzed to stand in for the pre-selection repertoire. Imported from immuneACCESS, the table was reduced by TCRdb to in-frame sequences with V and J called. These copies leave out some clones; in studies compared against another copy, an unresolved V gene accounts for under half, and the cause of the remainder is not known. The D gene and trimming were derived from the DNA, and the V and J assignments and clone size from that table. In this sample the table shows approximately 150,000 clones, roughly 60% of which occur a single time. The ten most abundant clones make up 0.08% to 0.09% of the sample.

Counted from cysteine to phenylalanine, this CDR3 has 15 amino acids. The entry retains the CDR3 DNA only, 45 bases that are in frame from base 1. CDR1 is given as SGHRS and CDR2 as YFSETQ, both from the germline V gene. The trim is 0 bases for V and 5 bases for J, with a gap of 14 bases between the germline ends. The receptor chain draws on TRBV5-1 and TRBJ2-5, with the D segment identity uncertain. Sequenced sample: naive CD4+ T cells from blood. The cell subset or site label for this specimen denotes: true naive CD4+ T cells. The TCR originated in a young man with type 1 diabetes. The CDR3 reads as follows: CASSLETVGQETQYF. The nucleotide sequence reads TGCGCCAGCAGCTTGGAGACCGTGGGTCAGGAGACCCAGTACTTC.